The 24 T cell receptor beta chains reported below all come from one sample, sequenced in a study of OX40 agonist ivuxolimab in advanced cancers. Data came from immunoSEQ multiplex PCR; TCRdb stores just in-frame clones and leaves some out. In the table there are approximately 50,000 clones, about 82% of which are singletons. Material: CD4+ or CD8+ T cells sorted from blood, obtained in a trial of the OX40 agonist ivuxolimab. The receptors here all came from an adult with an advanced solid tumor such as melanoma, head and neck, liver or kidney cancer.

The V and J genes are TRBV10-3 and TRBJ1-5, with D uncertain. Germline V CDR1 and CDR2: ENHRY, SYGVKD. The CDR3 runs 15 residues. The V end lost 10 bases, the J end lost 1 base, and 17 bases lay between the germline ends. The CDR3 region is CATRPVDGSNQPQHF. CDR3 DNA sequence: TGTGCCACTAGACCCGTAGACGGAAGCAATCAGCCCCAGCATTTT.

V is TRBV9 and J is TRBJ2-1; TRBD2 is a possible D gene (5 bases). This CDR3 region has 15 residues. Germline CDR1 is SGDLS and CDR2 is YYNGEE. Trimming shortened V by 0 bases and J by 0 bases, and 7 bases separated the two germline ends. CDR3 sequence reads: CASSVEGGSYNEQFF. In DNA form, the CDR3 reads TGTGCCAGCAGCGTAGAAGGAGGCTCCTACAATGAGCAGTTCTTC.

The genes are TRBV5-1 and TRBJ1-5; TRBD1 agrees at 10 bases. CDR3 length equals 16 residues. V lost 1 base to trimming and J lost 3 bases; unmatched junction nucleotides: 4. Germline V lookup: CDR1 SGHRS, CDR2 YFSETQ. The CDR3 coding sequence is TGCGCCAGCAGCTTGTACGGGACAGGGGACAATCAGCCCCAGCATTTT. Translated, it gives CASSLYGTGDNQPQHF.

The chain carries TRBV11-3 and TRBJ2-3; D gene uncertain. V was trimmed by 3 bases and J by 2 bases, leaving 12 bases between them. In germline, CDR1 is SGHNT, CDR2 YENEEA. CDR3 size: 15 residues. For the CDR3, the DNA is TGTGCCAGCAGCTTGCCCGATCCGATCACAGATACGCAGTATTTT. Amino acids: CASSLPDPITDTQYF.

As to this clone: This specimen includes other DNA sequences encoding the same CDR3. The chain is built from TRBV11-2 and TRBJ2-3; D unclear. This CDR3 has 14 amino acids. CDR1 and CDR2 (germline): SGHAT, FQNNGV. V was clipped by 0 bases and J by 1 base, with 5 bases between them. CDR3 nucleotide sequence: TGTGCCAGCAGCTTAGATCATGGCACAGATACGCAGTATTTT. The encoded protein is CASSLDHGTDTQYF. The full variable domain, its missing parts supplied by reference TRBV11-2 and TRBJ2-3, is EAGVAQSPRYKIIEKRQSVAFWCNPISGHATLYWYQQILGQGPKLLIQFQNNGVVDDSQLPKDRFSAERLKGVDSTLKIQPAKLEDSAVYLCASSLDHGTDTQYFGPGTRLTVL.

Of note for this clone: Different DNA sequences within this sample yield the same CDR3. The gene calls are TRBV18 and TRBJ2-3; the D is unclear. The length of the CDR3 is 13 residues. The V end was cut by 6 bases, the J end by 2 bases, with 9 bases between. From germline, CDR1 is KGHSH and CDR2 LQKENI. The CDR3 loop is CASSPSPTDTQYF. CDR3 sequence (DNA): TGTGCCAGCTCCCCTAGTCCCACAGATACGCAGTATTTT.

This chain uses TRBV18 with TRBJ2-7; tentatively, D is TRBD1 or TRBD2 (6 bases each). V was shortened by 2 bases and J by 5 bases, with 19 bases between the two germline ends. The germline CDR1 and CDR2 sequences are KGHSH and LQKENI. CDR3 length equals 16 residues. The CDR3 nucleotides are TGTGCCAGCTCACCATTCGGGGGCAGGGCGGGGAACGAGCAGTACTTC. Encoded protein: CASSPFGGRAGNEQYF.

The CDR3 region has the DNA TGCAGCGGCCGGGGAGGGAGCACAGATACGCAGTATTTT. Translating gives CSGRGGSTDTQYF. V gene TRBV29-1 combines with J gene TRBJ2-3; TRBD2 matches at 7 bases. Germline V CDR1 and CDR2: SQVTM, ANQGSEA. The CDR3 spans 13 residues. V trimming: 7 bases; J trimming: 0 bases; junction bases outside the gene matches: 4.

The CDR3: CASSSQGVPTLMNTEAFF. The CDR3 nucleotides are TGTGCCAGCAGCTCGCAGGGGGTCCCAACATTAATGAACACTGAAGCTTTCTTT. This sequence joins TRBV7-6 and TRBJ1-1; 7 nucleotides line up with TRBD1. The germline CDR1 and CDR2 sequences are SGHVS and FNYEAQ. The CDR3 totals 18 residues. V lost 4 bases and J lost 0; bases outside the gene matches: 14.

The chain links TRBV6-1 to TRBJ2-3; TRBD1 matches at 9 bases. CDR1 MNHNS and CDR2 SASEGT come from the germline V gene. This CDR3 is 15 amino acids long. The V gene end was trimmed by 7 bases and the J gene end by 3 bases; junction bases not matched to a gene: 8. In nucleotides, the CDR3 is TGTGCCAGCACCCAGAGGACAGGGGTTACAGATACGCAGTATTTT. Protein sequence: CASTQRTGVTDTQYF.

This chain links TRBV19 with TRBJ2-3; 7 bases are a match to TRBD2. Germline V gives CDR1 LNHDA, CDR2 SQIVND (reference sequence). V was clipped by 4 bases and J by 4 bases; unmatched bases: 5. The CDR3 is 14 residues long. Here the CDR3 reads CASSTQAGPDTQYF. CDR3 in DNA: TGTGCCAGTAGTACCCAAGCGGGGCCAGATACGCAGTATTTT.

V gene TRBV18 combines with J gene TRBJ2-2; the D gene is possibly TRBD2 (5 bases). Trimming shortened V by 6 bases and J by 4 bases, and 18 bases separated the two germline ends. The CDR3 consists of 16 residues. In germline, CDR1 is KGHSH, CDR2 LQKENI. CDR3 amino acids: CASSSGEGATTGELFF. The CDR3 DNA reads TGTGCCAGCTCCTCTGGAGAGGGAGCGACCACCGGGGAGCTGTTTTTT.

The chain has TRBV5-6 and TRBJ2-5, with 10 nucleotides matching TRBD1. The J segment lost 4 bases and the V segment lost 5 bases, leaving 8 bases of the junction unmatched. CDR3 length: 15 residues. Germline V gene data show CDR1 as SGHDT and CDR2 as YYEEEE. CDR3 residues: CASRQGQGGRETQYF. The CDR3 DNA reads as TGTGCCAGCAGACAAGGACAGGGGGGACGAGAGACCCAGTACTTC. Full variable domain (outside the CDR3, taken from reference TRBV5-6 and TRBJ2-5): DAGVTQSPTHLIKTRGQQVTLRCSPKSGHDTVSWYQQALGQGPQFIFQYYEEEERQRGNFPDRFSGHQFPNYSSELNVNALLLGDSALYLCASRQGQGGRETQYFGPGTRLLVL.

The genes are TRBV5-1 and TRBJ2-5; a possible D gene is TRBD1 (6 bases). V lost 4 bases, J lost 0 bases, and 10 bases lay in between. CDR3 size: 14 residues. From germline, CDR1 is SGHRS and CDR2 YFSETQ. CDR3: CASSPGQYQETQYF. The CDR3 region has the DNA TGCGCCAGCAGCCCGGGACAATACCAAGAGACCCAGTACTTC. The full variable domain, with the rest looked up from reference TRBV5-1 and TRBJ2-5, is KAGVTQTPRYLIKTRGQQVTLSCSPISGHRSVSWYQQTPGQGLQFLFEYFSETQRNKGNFPGRFSGRQFSNSRSEMNVSTLELGDSALYLCASSPGQYQETQYFGPGTRLLVL.

The V and J genes are TRBV14 and TRBJ2-5, with D tentatively TRBD2 (5 bases). The DNA end is a closer match to TRBJ2-7, so the J assignment may be wrong. The V gene's germline CDR1 is SGHDN and CDR2 FVKESK. The CDR3 has 14 residues. The CDR3 loop is CASSPWTGSVEQYF. In nucleotides, the CDR3 is TGTGCCAGCAGCCCGTGGACTGGCTCTGTCGAGCAGTACTTC.

This chain connects TRBV4-2 to TRBJ2-6; TRBD1 is a possible D gene (5 bases). V was trimmed by 1 base and J by 2 bases, leaving 9 bases between them. Germline CDR1 reads LGHNA; CDR2 reads YNFKEQ. The CDR3 is 16 amino acids. The CDR3 is CASSQGMGPGANVLTF. The DNA for the CDR3 is TGTGCCAGCAGCCAAGGGATGGGGCCTGGGGCCAACGTCCTGACTTTC.

This clone was seen a few times. The J gene is TRBJ2-1, the V gene TRBV28; D is possibly TRBD2 (5 bases). From germline, CDR1 is MDHEN and CDR2 SYDVKM. The germline V and J ends were trimmed by 2 bases and 0 bases, with 8 bases remaining between them. This CDR3 contains 15 residues. CDR3 sequence (DNA): TGTGCCAGCAGTTTAAGCGGACGCTCCTACAATGAGCAGTTCTTC. This encodes CASSLSGRSYNEQFF. The variable domain in full, with the rest retrieved from reference TRBV28 and TRBJ2-1, is DVKVTQSSRYLVKRTGEKVFLECVQDMDHENMFWYRQDPGLGLRLIYFSYDVKMKEKGDIPEGYSVSREKKERFSLILESASTNQTSMYLCASSLSGRSYNEQFFGPGTRLTVL.

V usage is TRBV11-2 and J usage is TRBJ2-6; no clear D gene. The CDR3 length is 19 residues. Germline CDR1 and CDR2: SGHAT and FQNNGV. V shed 3 bases and J shed 0 bases, with 18 bases lying between them. The CDR3 loop is CASSFSQFGGRSGANVLTF. The CDR3 bases are TGTGCCAGCAGCTTCTCCCAGTTCGGCGGTCGCTCTGGGGCCAACGTCCTGACTTTC.

This rearrangement joins TRBV29-1 to TRBJ2-7; the match to TRBD1 covers 11 bases. Trimming removed 3 bases from V and 6 bases from J; junction bases left unmatched: 7. The CDR3 consists of 14 residues. Per the germline V gene, CDR1 is SQVTM and CDR2 is ANQGSEA. CDR3 sequence (DNA): TGCAGCGTTGAGGTGGGGACAGGGGGTCGCGAGCAGTACTTC. This codes for CSVEVGTGGREQYF.

The chain carries TRBV5-1 and TRBJ2-5, with D perhaps matching TRBD1 (6 bases). Germline V gene lookup returns CDR1 SGHRS and CDR2 YFSETQ. The CDR3 loop spans 16 amino acids. The V end lost 0 bases, the J end lost 5 bases, and 17 bases lay between the germline ends. For the CDR3, the DNA is TGCGCCAGCAGCTTGGAACAGGGAGAGTCTTCGGAGACCCAGTACTTC. Protein: CASSLEQGESSETQYF. Variable domain in full (rest from reference TRBV5-1 and TRBJ2-5): KAGVTQTPRYLIKTRGQQVTLSCSPISGHRSVSWYQQTPGQGLQFLFEYFSETQRNKGNFPGRFSGRQFSNSRSEMNVSTLELGDSALYLCASSLEQGESSETQYFGPGTRLLVL.

Details on this clone: A read error may account for a junction end that differs from germline. The V call is TRBV14, the J call TRBJ1-1, with TRBD1 matching over 7 bases. Germline V gene data show CDR1 as SGHDN and CDR2 as FVKESK. The CDR3 runs to 13 residues. In DNA, the CDR3 is TGTGCCAGCAGCCAAGAGAGGACAGGTGGCTTTATCTTT. It yields the protein CASSQERTGGFIF. Filled out from reference TRBV14 and TRBJ1-1, the complete variable domain reads EAGVTQFPSHSVIEKGQTVTLRCDPISGHDNLYWYRRVMGKEIKFLLHFVKESKQDESGMPNNRFLAERTGGTYSTLKVQPAELEDSGVYFCASSQERTGGFIFGQGTRLTVV.

The CDR3 sequence: CASRGEGNQPQHF. CDR3 nucleotide sequence: TGTGCCAGCAGGGGTGAGGGCAATCAGCCCCAGCATTTT. This sequence joins TRBV2 and TRBJ1-5, with D uncertain. V was clipped by 6 bases and J by 2 bases, with 8 bases between them. Germline CDR1 reads SNHLY; CDR2 reads FYNNEI. This CDR3 has 13 residues.

CDR3 amino acids: CAISDPGQGAGPQHF. The CDR3 DNA reads TGTGCCATCAGTGACCCGGGACAGGGGGCCGGGCCCCAGCATTTT. This chain joins TRBV10-3 and TRBJ1-5; 12 bases line up with TRBD1. The CDR3 extends over 15 amino acids. The V and J ends lost 3 bases and 9 bases, in that order; junction bases with no gene match: 6. The germline V gene has CDR1 ENHRY and CDR2 SYGVKD.

The chain employs TRBV6-5 and TRBJ2-5; the match to TRBD1 covers 10 bases. From germline, CDR1 is MNHEY and CDR2 SVGAGI. This CDR3 comprises 15 residues. The junction had 13 bases not matched to a gene; V was cut back by 7 bases and J by 8 bases. This CDR3 reads CASIKGQGGVRTQYF. CDR3 nucleotides: TGTGCCAGCATTAAAGGACAGGGGGGTGTTCGTACCCAGTACTTC.